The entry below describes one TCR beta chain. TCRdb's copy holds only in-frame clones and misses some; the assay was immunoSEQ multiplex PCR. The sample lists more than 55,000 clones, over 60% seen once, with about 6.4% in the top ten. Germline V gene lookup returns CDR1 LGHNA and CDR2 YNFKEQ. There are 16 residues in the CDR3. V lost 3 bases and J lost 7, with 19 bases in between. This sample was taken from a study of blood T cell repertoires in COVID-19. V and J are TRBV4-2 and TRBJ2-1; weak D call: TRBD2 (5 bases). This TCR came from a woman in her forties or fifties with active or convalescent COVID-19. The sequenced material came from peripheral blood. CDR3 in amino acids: CASSHQTRGSSNEQFF. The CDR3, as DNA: TGTGCCAGCAGCCACCAGACTCGGGGATCCTCAAATGAGCAGTTCTTC.